These T cell receptor beta chains were read from a single sample in a study of blood T cell repertoires in COVID-19. TCRdb keeps only in-frame clones here, not all; method: immunoSEQ multiplex PCR. The sample lists 30,000 or so clones, 88% seen once, with roughly 8.2% in the top ten. The sample comprised peripheral blood. Receptor source: a man between 60 and 75 years old with COVID-19, enrolled during active disease. Both conserved end residues are part of each CDR3. The D gene is left open where the match is weak. Clone size is stated in some rows and not others, as once, few, many or a class when expanded.

D: .
size: .
J: TRBJ1-1
V: TRBV9
DNA: TGTGCCAGCAGCGTAGTTCAAGGGGACACTGAAGCTTTCTTT
CDR3: CASSVVQGDTEAFF

D: .
size: .
J: TRBJ1-2
V: TRBV7-2
DNA: TGTGCCAGCACAAGCTCTGGCTATGGCTACACCTTC
CDR3: CASTSSGYGYTF

D: .
size: .
J: TRBJ2-1
V: TRBV4-3
DNA: TGCGCCAGCAGCCAAGCTAGCGCAAGCTCCTACAATGAGCAGTTCTTC
CDR3: CASSQASASSYNEQFF

D: TRBD1
size: few
J: TRBJ1-4
V: TRBV5-1
DNA: TGCGCCAGCAGCTTACCGACAGGGGGGATTGAAAAACTGTTTTTT
CDR3: CASSLPTGGIEKLFF

D: TRBD2
size: .
J: TRBJ2-7
V: TRBV4-2
DNA: TGTGCCAGCAGCCAAGATATTGGGACTAGCTCCTACGAGCAGTACTTC
CDR3: CASSQDIGTSSYEQYF

D: TRBD1
size: .
J: TRBJ1-1
V: TRBV7-2
DNA: TGTGCCAGCAGCTTAGCGCACAGGGGGAACACTGAAGCTTTCTTT
CDR3: CASSLAHRGNTEAFF

D: .
size: .
J: TRBJ1-1
V: TRBV10-2
DNA: TGCGCCAGCAGTGAGTTACAGGGGAACACTGAAGCTTTCTTT
CDR3: CASSELQGNTEAFF

D: .
size: once
J: TRBJ1-1
V: TRBV23-1
DNA: TGCGCCAGCCCTCGTCCTGAAGCTTTCTTT
CDR3: CASPRPEAFF

D: .
size: .
J: TRBJ1-4
V: TRBV4-2
DNA: TGTGCCAGCAGCCAACAACACAGGGAGGGAGGGGAAAAACTGTTTTTT
CDR3: CASSQQHREGGEKLFF

D: .
size: .
J: TRBJ2-5
V: TRBV30
DNA: TGTGCCTGGAGTGATGGAGGGAGGGAGACCCAGTACTTC
CDR3: CAWSDGGRETQYF

D: .
size: .
J: TRBJ2-2
V: TRBV11-2
DNA: TGTGCCAGCAGCTTAGGCCAGGTGAACACCGGGGAGCTGTTTTTT
CDR3: CASSLGQVNTGELFF

D: .
size: .
J: TRBJ1-1
V: TRBV5-1
DNA: TGCGCCAGCAGCTTGGATTTTCACCGGGGGAACACTGAAGCTTTCTTT
CDR3: CASSLDFHRGNTEAFF

D: .
size: .
J: TRBJ2-6
V: TRBV18
DNA: TGTGCCAGCTCAACTAGTCTCTCTGGGGCCAACGTCCTGACTTTC
CDR3: CASSTSLSGANVLTF

D: .
size: .
J: TRBJ2-5
V: TRBV11-2
DNA: TGTGCCACCAGCTGGCGGGCCCAAGAGACCCAGTACTTC
CDR3: CATSWRAQETQYF

D: TRBD2
size: .
J: TRBJ2-7
V: TRBV2
DNA: TGTGCCAGCAGTGATTATGAGCGGGAGGGCGACGAGCAGTACTTC
CDR3: CASSDYEREGDEQYF

D: TRBD2
size: .
J: TRBJ2-7
V: TRBV7-8
DNA: TGTGCCAGCAGCTCGCCAGCGGGAGAGGGTTACGAGCAGTACTTC
CDR3: CASSSPAGEGYEQYF

D: .
size: .
J: TRBJ1-3
V: TRBV15
DNA: TGTGCCACCAGCAGACCGAGCTCTGGAAACACCATATATTTT
CDR3: CATSRPSSGNTIYF

D: TRBD2
size: .
J: TRBJ2-3
V: TRBV5-4
DNA: TGTGCCAGCAGCCCTCGCGGGAGAACAGATACGCAGTATTTT
CDR3: CASSPRGRTDTQYF

D: TRBD2
size: few
J: TRBJ2-3
V: TRBV7-2
DNA: TGTGCCAGCAGCAGCGGGATGAGCACAGATACGCAGTATTTT
CDR3: CASSSGMSTDTQYF

D: TRBD1
size: once
J: TRBJ1-4
V: TRBV3-1/TRBV3-2
DNA: TGTGCCAGCAGCTACCGTCTGACAGGGCTTTACGAAAAACTGTTTTTT
CDR3: CASSYRLTGLYEKLFF

D: .
size: .
J: TRBJ1-6
V: TRBV2
DNA: TGTGCCAGCATGAGGGGGGGGCTTGGTTCACCCCTCCACTTT
CDR3: CASMRGGLGSPLHF

D: TRBD1
size: .
J: TRBJ2-7
V: TRBV6-5
DNA: TGTGCCAGCAGTTCGGGACAGGGGGCGCGGGAGCAGTACTTC
CDR3: CASSSGQGAREQYF

D: .
size: .
J: TRBJ2-7
V: TRBV5-8
DNA: TGTGCCAGCAGCTTGGAGACAGGTGGCGAGCAGTACTTC
CDR3: CASSLETGGEQYF

D: .
size: .
J: TRBJ2-1
V: TRBV11-2
DNA: TGTGCCAGCAGCTTAATTGTGAGTCGTGAGCAGTTCTTC
CDR3: CASSLIVSREQFF

D: TRBD2
size: .
J: TRBJ2-1
V: TRBV4-3
DNA: TGCGCCAGCAGCCAATCCAAGCGGGAGCTATGGAATGAGCAGTTCTTC
CDR3: CASSQSKRELWNEQFF

D: .
size: .
J: TRBJ1-5
V: TRBV12-3/TRBV12-4
DNA: TGTGCCAGCAGCCGAACCAGTAATCAGCCCCAGCATTTT
CDR3: CASSRTSNQPQHF

D: TRBD1
size: .
J: TRBJ1-4
V: TRBV29-1
DNA: TGCAGCGTTGCCGGACAGGGTAATGAAAAACTGTTTTTT
CDR3: CSVAGQGNEKLFF

D: TRBD2
size: .
J: TRBJ2-7
V: TRBV29-1
DNA: TGCAGCGTTGAAGCCATAGGACTAGCGGATCCTCTCGAGCAGTACTTC
CDR3: CSVEAIGLADPLEQYF

D: .
size: .
J: TRBJ2-7
V: TRBV4-2
DNA: TGTGCCAGCAGCCAAGATCTCGAGGCAGGGTACGAGCAGTACTTC
CDR3: CASSQDLEAGYEQYF

D: TRBD2
size: .
J: TRBJ2-1
V: TRBV24-1
DNA: TGTGCCACCAGTGAGCTAGCGGGAGTACGGTTCTTC
CDR3: CATSELAGVRFF

D: TRBD1
size: .
J: TRBJ2-1
V: TRBV5-6
DNA: TGTGCCAGCAGCCCATGGACAGGGAAGTATGAGCAGTTCTTC
CDR3: CASSPWTGKYEQFF

D: TRBD2
size: .
J: TRBJ2-4
V: TRBV19
DNA: TGTGCCAGTAGTGCCTTAGCGGGAGGGCCTAAGGTAAACATTCAGTACTTC
CDR3: CASSALAGGPKVNIQYF

D: .
size: .
J: TRBJ2-6
V: TRBV9
DNA: TGTGCCAGCAGCTTAAGCCTCTCTGGGGCCAACGTCCTGACTTTC
CDR3: CASSLSLSGANVLTF

D: TRBD1
size: .
J: TRBJ2-1
V: TRBV29-1
DNA: TGCAGCGCAGGAGGGGGGACAGGGGTCAATGAGCAGTTCTTC
CDR3: CSAGGGTGVNEQFF

D: .
size: .
J: TRBJ1-3
V: TRBV29-1
DNA: TGCAGCGTTGATGAGGGAGGAAACACCATATATTTT
CDR3: CSVDEGGNTIYF

D: TRBD1
size: .
J: TRBJ1-4
V: TRBV19
DNA: TGTGCCAGTAGTATAGGATTGGGGACAGGGGACGAAAAACTGTTTTTT
CDR3: CASSIGLGTGDEKLFF

D: .
size: .
J: TRBJ1-1
V: TRBV25-1
DNA: TGTGCCAGCATTGGGGGGGGGAACACTGAAGCTTTCTTT
CDR3: CASIGGGNTEAFF

D: .
size: .
J: TRBJ1-2
V: TRBV18
DNA: TGTGCCAGCTCACCCTCGGACAGAAATGGCTACACCTTC
CDR3: CASSPSDRNGYTF

D: TRBD2
size: .
J: TRBJ2-1
V: TRBV10-3
DNA: TGTGCCATCGCATCGGCGGGAGGCTCCGGAGGGCAGTTCTTC
CDR3: CAIASAGGSGGQFF

D: .
size: .
J: TRBJ2-1
V: TRBV2
DNA: TGTGCCAGCACCGCCTACGGACAATGGCAGTTCTTC
CDR3: CASTAYGQWQFF

D: .
size: .
J: TRBJ2-7
V: TRBV12-3/TRBV12-4
DNA: TGTGCCAGCGGGGCAGGGTTATACGAGCAGTACTTC
CDR3: CASGAGLYEQYF

D: .
size: .
J: TRBJ1-2
V: TRBV7-2
DNA: TGTGCCAGCAGCTTAGGACAGCTCTACACCTTC
CDR3: CASSLGQLYTF

D: .
size: .
J: TRBJ1-1
V: TRBV4-3
DNA: TGCGCCAGCAGCCAAAAAGGCTATGGACTTATGAACACTGAAGCTTTCTTT
CDR3: CASSQKGYGLMNTEAFF

D: TRBD1
size: .
J: TRBJ1-4
V: TRBV11-3
DNA: TGTGCCAGCAGCAACCCCGGGACAGAGGGACAACTGTTTTTT
CDR3: CASSNPGTEGQLFF

D: .
size: .
J: TRBJ1-5
V: TRBV19
DNA: TGTGCCAGTAGTATCTCCGTATACAATCAGCCCCAGCATTTT
CDR3: CASSISVYNQPQHF

D: .
size: .
J: TRBJ2-5
V: TRBV11-3
DNA: TGTGCCAGCAGCTTAGCATCAGGGTGGGAGACCCAGTACTTC
CDR3: CASSLASGWETQYF

D: TRBD1
size: .
J: TRBJ1-2
V: TRBV19
DNA: TGTGCCAGTATGCCGGGGAATACAGGGGGCTATGGCTACACCTTC
CDR3: CASMPGNTGGYGYTF

D: TRBD1
size: .
J: TRBJ1-2
V: TRBV11-2
DNA: TGTGCCAGCAGCTTACCGGACAGGCGACATGGCTACACCTTC
CDR3: CASSLPDRRHGYTF

D: .
size: .
J: TRBJ2-2
V: TRBV9
DNA: TGTGCCAGCAGCCTACCCACCGGGGAGCTGTTTTTT
CDR3: CASSLPTGELFF

D: .
size: once
J: TRBJ2-7
V: TRBV6-1
DNA: TGTGCCAGCAGTGAGCTGACAGCCTACGAGCAGTACTTC
CDR3: CASSELTAYEQYF

D: TRBD1
size: .
J: TRBJ2-1
V: TRBV4-2
DNA: TGTGCCAGCAGCCAAGGACAGGGTTATTACAATGAGCAGTTCTTC
CDR3: CASSQGQGYYNEQFF

D: .
size: .
J: TRBJ2-7
V: TRBV6-6
DNA: TGTGCCAGCAGTTACGTCCCGGGGGACGAGCAGTACTTC
CDR3: CASSYVPGDEQYF